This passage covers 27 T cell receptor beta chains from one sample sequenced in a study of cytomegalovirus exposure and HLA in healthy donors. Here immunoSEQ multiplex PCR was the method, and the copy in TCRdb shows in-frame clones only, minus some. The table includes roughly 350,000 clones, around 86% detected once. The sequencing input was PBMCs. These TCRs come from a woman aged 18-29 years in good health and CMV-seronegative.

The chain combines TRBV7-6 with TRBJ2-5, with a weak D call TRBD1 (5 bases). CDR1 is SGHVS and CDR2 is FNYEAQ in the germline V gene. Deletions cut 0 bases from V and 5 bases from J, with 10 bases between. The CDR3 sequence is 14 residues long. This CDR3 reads CASSLAAGMETQYF. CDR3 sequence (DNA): TGTGCCAGCAGCTTAGCGGCAGGGATGGAGACCCAGTACTTC.

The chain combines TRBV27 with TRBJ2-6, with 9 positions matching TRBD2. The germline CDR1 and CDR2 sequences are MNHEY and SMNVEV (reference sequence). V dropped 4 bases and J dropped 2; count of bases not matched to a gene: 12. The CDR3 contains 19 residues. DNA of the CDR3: TGTGCCAGCAGTTCCTCGGTTGTAGCGGGAGCGGCTGGGGCCAACGTCCTGACTTTC. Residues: CASSSSVVAGAAGANVLTF.

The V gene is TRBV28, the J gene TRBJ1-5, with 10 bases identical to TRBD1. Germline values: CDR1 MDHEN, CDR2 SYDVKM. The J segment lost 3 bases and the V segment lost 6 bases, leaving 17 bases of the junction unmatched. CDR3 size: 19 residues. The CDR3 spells CASSLPGTGALKLNQPQHF. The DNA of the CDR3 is TGTGCCAGCAGCCTCCCCGGGACAGGGGCCCTTAAACTCAATCAGCCCCAGCATTTT.

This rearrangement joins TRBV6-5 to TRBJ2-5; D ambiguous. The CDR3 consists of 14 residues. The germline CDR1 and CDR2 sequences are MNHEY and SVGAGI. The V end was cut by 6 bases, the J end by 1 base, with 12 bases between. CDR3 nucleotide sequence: TGTGCCAGCAGCCCCCGTGGAGTCCAAGAGACCCAGTACTTC. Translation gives CASSPRGVQETQYF.

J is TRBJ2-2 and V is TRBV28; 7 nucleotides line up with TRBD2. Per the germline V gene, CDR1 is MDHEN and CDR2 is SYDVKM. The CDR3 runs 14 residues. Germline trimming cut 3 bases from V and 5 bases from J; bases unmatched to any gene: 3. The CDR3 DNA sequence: TGTGCCAGCAGTTTTGGGAGGGAGACCGGGGAGCTGTTTTTT. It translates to CASSFGRETGELFF.

CDR3 region: CSVEGGQGAGTEAFF. CDR3 coding DNA: TGCAGCGTTGAAGGGGGACAGGGGGCCGGCACTGAAGCTTTCTTT. The rearrangement links TRBV29-1 to TRBJ1-1; 12 positions match TRBD1. There are 15 residues in the CDR3. Germline lookup yields CDR1 SQVTM and CDR2 ANQGSEA. V trimming: 1 base; J trimming: 4 bases; junction bases outside the gene matches: 4. The full variable domain, with the rest looked up from reference TRBV29-1 and TRBJ1-1, is SAVISQKPSRDICQRGTSLTIQCQVDSQVTMMFWYRQQPGQSLTLIATANQGSEATYESGFVIDKFPISRPNLTFSTLTVSNMSPEDSSIYLCSVEGGQGAGTEAFFGQGTRLTVV.

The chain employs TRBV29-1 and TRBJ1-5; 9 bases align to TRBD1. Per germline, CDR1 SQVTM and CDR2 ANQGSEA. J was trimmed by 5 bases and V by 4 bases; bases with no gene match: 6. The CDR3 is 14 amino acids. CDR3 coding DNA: TGCAGCGTTGTGGGGACAGGGTTGGATCAGCCCCAGCATTTT. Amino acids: CSVVGTGLDQPQHF.

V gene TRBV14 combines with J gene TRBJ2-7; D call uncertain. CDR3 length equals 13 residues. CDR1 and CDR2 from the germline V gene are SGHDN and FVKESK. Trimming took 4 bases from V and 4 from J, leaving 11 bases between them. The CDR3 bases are TGTGCCAGCAGCCCCAGAAGACTTTACGAGCAGTACTTC. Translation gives CASSPRRLYEQYF.

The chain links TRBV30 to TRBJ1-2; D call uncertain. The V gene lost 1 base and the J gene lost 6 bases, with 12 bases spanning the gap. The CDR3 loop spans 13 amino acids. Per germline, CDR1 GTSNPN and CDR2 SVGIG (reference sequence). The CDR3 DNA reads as TGTGCCTGGAGTGGGGCCGCCGGGGATGGCTACACCTTC. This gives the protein CAWSGAAGDGYTF.

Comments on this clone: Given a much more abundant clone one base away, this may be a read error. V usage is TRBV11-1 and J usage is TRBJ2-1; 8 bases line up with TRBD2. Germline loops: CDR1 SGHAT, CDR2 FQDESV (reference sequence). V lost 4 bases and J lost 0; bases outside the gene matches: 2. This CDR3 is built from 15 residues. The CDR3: CASSSGGSSYNEQFF. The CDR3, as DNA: TGTGCCAGCAGCTCGGGAGGGAGCTCCTACAATGAGCAGTTCTTC.

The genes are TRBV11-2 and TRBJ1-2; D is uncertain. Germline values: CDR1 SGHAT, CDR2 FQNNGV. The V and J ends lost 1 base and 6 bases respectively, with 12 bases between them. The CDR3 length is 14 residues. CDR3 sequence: CASSLGGGPNGYTF. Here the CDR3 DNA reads TGTGCCAGCAGCTTAGGCGGCGGCCCTAATGGCTACACCTTC.

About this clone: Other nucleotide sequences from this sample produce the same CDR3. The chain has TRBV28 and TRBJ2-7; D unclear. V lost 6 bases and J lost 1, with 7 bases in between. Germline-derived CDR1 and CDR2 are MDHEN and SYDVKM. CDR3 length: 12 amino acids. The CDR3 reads CASSRYSYEQYF. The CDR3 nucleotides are TGTGCCAGCAGCCGTTATTCCTACGAGCAGTACTTC.

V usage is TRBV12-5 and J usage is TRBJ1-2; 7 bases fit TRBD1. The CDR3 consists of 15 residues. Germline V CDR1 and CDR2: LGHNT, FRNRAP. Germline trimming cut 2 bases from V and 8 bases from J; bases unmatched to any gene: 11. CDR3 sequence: CASGLKIRGIGGYTF. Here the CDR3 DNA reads TGTGCTAGTGGTTTGAAGATCAGGGGGATTGGAGGCTACACCTTC.

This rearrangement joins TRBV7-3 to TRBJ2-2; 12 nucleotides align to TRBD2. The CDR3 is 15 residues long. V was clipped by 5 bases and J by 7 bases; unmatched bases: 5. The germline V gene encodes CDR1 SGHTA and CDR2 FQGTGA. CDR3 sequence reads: CASSLTSGSVGELFF. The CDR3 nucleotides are TGTGCCAGCAGCCTGACTAGCGGGAGTGTCGGGGAGCTGTTTTTT.

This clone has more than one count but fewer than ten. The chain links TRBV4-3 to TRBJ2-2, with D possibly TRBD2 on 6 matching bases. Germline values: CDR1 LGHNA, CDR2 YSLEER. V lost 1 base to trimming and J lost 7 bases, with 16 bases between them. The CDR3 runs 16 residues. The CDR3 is CASSQGGDPSSGELFF. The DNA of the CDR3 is TGCGCCAGCAGCCAAGGGGGGGACCCCTCAAGCGGGGAGCTGTTTTTT.

The DNA for the CDR3 is TGTGCCAGCAGCTTAGCCTTGGGCGGGGTCAGCTCTGGAAACACCATATATTTT. Its protein is CASSLALGGVSSGNTIYF. The V call is TRBV7-2, the J call TRBJ1-3; D call uncertain. Germline V lookup: CDR1 SGHTA, CDR2 FQGNSA. The CDR3 runs to 18 residues. V lost 0 bases and J 0 bases, leaving 15 bases between the germline ends. The variable domain in full, completed from reference TRBV7-2 and TRBJ1-3, reads GAGVSQSPSNKVTEKGKDVELRCDPISGHTALYWYRQSLGQGLEFLIYFQGNSAPDKSGLPSDRFSAERTGGSVSTLTIQRTQQEDSAVYLCASSLALGGVSSGNTIYFGEGSWLTVV.

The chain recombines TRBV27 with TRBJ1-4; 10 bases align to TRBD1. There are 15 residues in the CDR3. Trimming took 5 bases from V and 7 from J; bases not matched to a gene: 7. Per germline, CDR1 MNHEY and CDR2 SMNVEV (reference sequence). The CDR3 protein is CASSTDRGQGEKLFF. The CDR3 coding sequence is TGTGCCAGCAGTACTGACAGGGGGCAGGGTGAAAAACTGTTTTTT.

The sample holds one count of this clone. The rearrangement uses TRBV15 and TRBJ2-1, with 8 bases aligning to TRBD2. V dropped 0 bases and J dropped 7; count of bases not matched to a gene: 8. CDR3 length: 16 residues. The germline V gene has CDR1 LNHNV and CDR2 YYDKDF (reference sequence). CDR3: CATSRDEAGVLNEQFF. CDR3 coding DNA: TGTGCCACCAGCAGAGATGAAGCGGGAGTTCTAAATGAGCAGTTCTTC.

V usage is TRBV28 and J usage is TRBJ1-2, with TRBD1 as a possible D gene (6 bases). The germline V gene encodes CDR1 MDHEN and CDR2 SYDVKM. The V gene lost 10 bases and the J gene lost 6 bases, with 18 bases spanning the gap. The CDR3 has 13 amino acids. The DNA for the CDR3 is TGTGCCACCTTTAGTCTGGACAGAGATGGCTACACCTTC. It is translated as CATFSLDRDGYTF.

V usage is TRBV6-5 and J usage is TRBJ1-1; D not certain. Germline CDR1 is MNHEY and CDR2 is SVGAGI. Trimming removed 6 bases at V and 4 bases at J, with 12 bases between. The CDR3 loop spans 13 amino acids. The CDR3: CASRLLPGTEAFF. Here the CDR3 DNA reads TGTGCCAGCAGACTCCTACCCGGCACTGAAGCTTTCTTT.

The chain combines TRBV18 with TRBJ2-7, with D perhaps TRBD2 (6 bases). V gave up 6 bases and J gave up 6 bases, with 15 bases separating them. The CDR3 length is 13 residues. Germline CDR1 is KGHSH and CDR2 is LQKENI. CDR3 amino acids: CASSLGGRREQYF. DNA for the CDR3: TGTGCCAGCTCGTTAGGAGGGCGGCGCGAGCAGTACTTC.

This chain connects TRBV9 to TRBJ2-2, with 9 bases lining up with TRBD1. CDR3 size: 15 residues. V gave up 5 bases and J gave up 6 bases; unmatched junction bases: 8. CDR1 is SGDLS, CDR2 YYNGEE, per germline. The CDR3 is CASSAGGQGAGELFF. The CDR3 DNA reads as TGTGCCAGCAGTGCTGGGGGACAGGGAGCCGGGGAGCTGTTTTTT.

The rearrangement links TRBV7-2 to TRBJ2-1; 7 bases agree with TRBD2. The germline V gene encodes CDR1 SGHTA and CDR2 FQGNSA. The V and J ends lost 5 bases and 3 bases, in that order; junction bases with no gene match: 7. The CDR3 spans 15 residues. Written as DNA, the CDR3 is TGTGCCAGCAGCGTCGGGACTACCCACTACAATGAGCAGTTCTTC. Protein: CASSVGTTHYNEQFF.

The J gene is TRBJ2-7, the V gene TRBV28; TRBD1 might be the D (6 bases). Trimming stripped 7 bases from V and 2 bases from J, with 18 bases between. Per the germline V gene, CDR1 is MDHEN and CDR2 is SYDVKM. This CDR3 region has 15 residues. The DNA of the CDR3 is TGTGCCAGCACCCCCCAAGGGGCAGGGGCCTACGAGCAGTACTTC. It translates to CASTPQGAGAYEQYF.

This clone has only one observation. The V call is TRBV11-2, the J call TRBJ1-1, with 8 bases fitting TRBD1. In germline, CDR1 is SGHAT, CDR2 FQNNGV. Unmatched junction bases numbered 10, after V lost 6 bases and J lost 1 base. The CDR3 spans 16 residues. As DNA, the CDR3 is TGTGCCAGCAGGCGAGGGACAGGTGATGGGAACACTGAAGCTTTCTTT. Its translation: CASRRGTGDGNTEAFF.

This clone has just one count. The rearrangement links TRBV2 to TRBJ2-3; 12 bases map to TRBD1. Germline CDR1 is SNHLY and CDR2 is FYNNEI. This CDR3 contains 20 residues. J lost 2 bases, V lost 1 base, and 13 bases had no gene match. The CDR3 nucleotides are TGTGCCAGCAGTGAAGATGCGGGAGACGGGACAGGGGGCTACACAGATACGCAGTATTTT. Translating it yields CASSEDAGDGTGGYTDTQYF.

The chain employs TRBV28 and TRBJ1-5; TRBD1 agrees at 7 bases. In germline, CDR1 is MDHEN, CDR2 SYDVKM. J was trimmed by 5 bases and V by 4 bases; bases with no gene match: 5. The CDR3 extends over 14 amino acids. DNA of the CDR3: TGTGCCAGCAGTTCGACAGGGAACTATCAGCCCCAGCATTTT. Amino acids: CASSSTGNYQPQHF.